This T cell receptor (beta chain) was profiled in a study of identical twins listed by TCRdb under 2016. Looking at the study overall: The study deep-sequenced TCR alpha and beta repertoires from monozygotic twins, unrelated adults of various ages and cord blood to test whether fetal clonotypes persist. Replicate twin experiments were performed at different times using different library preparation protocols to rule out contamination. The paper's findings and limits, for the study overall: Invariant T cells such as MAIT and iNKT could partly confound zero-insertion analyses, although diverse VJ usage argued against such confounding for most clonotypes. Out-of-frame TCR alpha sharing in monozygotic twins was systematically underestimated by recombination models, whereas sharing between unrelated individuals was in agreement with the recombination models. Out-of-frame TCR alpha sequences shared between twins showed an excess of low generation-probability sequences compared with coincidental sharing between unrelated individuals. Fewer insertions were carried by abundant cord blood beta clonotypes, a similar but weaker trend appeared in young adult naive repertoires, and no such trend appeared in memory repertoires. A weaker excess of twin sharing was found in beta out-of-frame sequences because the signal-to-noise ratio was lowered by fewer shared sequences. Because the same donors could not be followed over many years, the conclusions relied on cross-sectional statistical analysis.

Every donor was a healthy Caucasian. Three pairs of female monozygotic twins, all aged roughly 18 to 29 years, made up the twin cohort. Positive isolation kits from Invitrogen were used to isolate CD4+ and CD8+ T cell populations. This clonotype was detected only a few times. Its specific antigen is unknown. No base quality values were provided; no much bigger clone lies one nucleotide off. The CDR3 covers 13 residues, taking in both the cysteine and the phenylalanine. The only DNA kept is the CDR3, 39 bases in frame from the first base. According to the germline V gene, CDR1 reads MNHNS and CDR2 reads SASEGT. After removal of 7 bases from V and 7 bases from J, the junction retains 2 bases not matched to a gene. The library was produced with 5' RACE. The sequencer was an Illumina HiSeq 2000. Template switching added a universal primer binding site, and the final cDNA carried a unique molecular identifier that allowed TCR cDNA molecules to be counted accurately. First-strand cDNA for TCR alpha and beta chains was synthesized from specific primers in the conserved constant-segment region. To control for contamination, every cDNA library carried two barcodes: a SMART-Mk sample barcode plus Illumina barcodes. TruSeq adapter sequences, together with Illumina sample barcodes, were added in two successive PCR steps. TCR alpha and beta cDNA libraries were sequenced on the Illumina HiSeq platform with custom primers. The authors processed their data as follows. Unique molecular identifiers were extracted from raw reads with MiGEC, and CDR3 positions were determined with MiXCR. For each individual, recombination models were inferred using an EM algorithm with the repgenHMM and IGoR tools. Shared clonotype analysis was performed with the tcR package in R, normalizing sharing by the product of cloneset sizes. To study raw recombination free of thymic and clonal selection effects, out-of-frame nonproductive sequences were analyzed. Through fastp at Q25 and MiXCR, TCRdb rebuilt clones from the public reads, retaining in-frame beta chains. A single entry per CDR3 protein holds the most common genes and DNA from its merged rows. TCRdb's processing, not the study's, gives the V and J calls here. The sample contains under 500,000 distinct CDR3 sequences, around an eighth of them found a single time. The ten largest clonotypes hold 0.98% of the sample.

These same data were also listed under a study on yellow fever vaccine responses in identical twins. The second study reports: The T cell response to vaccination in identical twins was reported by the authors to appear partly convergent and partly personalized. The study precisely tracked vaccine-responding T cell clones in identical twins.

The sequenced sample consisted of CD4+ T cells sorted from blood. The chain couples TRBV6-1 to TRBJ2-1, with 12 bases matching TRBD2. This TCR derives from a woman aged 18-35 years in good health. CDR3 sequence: CASTGLAGNEQFF. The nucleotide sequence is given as TGTGCCAGCACCGGACTAGCGGGGAATGAGCAGTTCTTC.